The clone carrying this T cell receptor beta chain has only a few counts. In TCRdb, the 5' RACE reads were re-called with MiXCR into one record per CDR3 protein. Of about 330,000 distinct CDR3 sequences listed, about 4% are singletons. This record belongs to a study of T cells after yellow fever vaccination. Looking at the study overall: Fractions of low cell number were prepared using SMART-Seq v4 Ultra Low Input.

The TCR comes from a man aged 18 to 30 who received the YFV17D yellow fever vaccine. The source material was PBMCs, sampled 5 days after the yellow fever booster vaccination.

CDR3 region: CASSGLLQETQYF. CDR3 nucleotide sequence: TGTGCCAGTAGTGGACTATTACAAGAGACCCAGTACTTC. The J gene is TRBJ2-5, the V gene TRBV19, with D possibly being TRBD2 (6 bases). V was trimmed by 5 bases and J by 2 bases, leaving 9 bases between them. This CDR3 is 13 amino acids long. Looked up from germline, CDR1 is LNHDA and CDR2 is SQIVND (reference sequence).